This entry lists 31 T cell receptor beta chains sequenced from one sample in a study of T cell repertoires in MIS-A myocarditis. Only in-frame clones appear in the TCRdb table, and some are missing; sequencing was by immunoSEQ multiplex PCR. The sample has some 10,000 clones; around 89% are singletons. Sequenced material: thoracic lymph node tissue obtained at autopsy. The source of these receptors is a man between 18 and 35 years old with fulminant myocarditis from multisystem inflammatory syndrome in adults (MIS-A) after COVID-19.

The chain carries TRBV4-1 and TRBJ1-2; 8 bases line up with TRBD1. Germline CDR1 reads MGHRA; CDR2 reads YSYEKL. The CDR3 extends over 15 amino acids. V shed 1 base, J shed 8 bases, and the junction held 9 bases outside the gene matches. This CDR3 is CASSQGTGTGGGYTF. DNA of the CDR3: TGCGCCAGCAGCCAAGGAACCGGGACAGGAGGAGGCTACACCTTC.

The rearrangement uses TRBV9 and TRBJ2-1, with 7 positions matching TRBD1. V was pared by 3 bases and J by 4 bases, with 4 bases of the junction left unmatched. This CDR3 comprises 14 residues. Germline V gene sequence: CDR1 SGDLS, CDR2 YYNGEE. The DNA of the CDR3 is TGTGCCAGCAGCGCTAGGGACAGTTACAATGAGCAGTTCTTC. Protein product: CASSARDSYNEQFF.

This chain connects TRBV19 to TRBJ2-2; maybe TRBD2 (5 bases). Trimming stripped 3 bases from V and 7 bases from J, with 6 bases between. CDR1 LNHDA and CDR2 SQIVND come from the germline V gene (reference sequence). CDR3 length: 12 residues. Written as DNA, the CDR3 is TGTGCCAGTAGTATCGGGGACGGGGAGCTGTTTTTT. This encodes CASSIGDGELFF.

This clone showed up just once. The CDR3 DNA reads as TGTGCCGGAGGGGGGGAGTCCTACGAGCAGTACTTC. Translating gives CAGGGESYEQYF. The chain joins TRBV30 to TRBJ2-7; tentative D call: TRBD2 (7 bases). The V end lost 8 bases, the J end lost 1 base, and 12 bases lay between the germline ends. Germline CDR1 is GTSNPN and CDR2 is SVGIG (reference sequence). This CDR3 comprises 12 residues.

The CDR3 loop is CASKRGPNTEAFF. The CDR3 DNA reads as TGTGCCAGCAAACGAGGGCCGAACACTGAAGCTTTCTTT. The chain uses TRBV27 and TRBJ1-1, with no clear D. CDR1 is MNHEY and CDR2 is SMNVEV in the germline V gene (reference sequence). V lost 7 bases, J lost 1 base, and 10 bases lay in between. The CDR3 runs 13 residues.

This chain uses TRBV5-5 with TRBJ2-7, with TRBD1 as a possible D gene (6 bases). Trimming removed 0 bases at V and 6 bases at J, with 22 bases between. CDR3 length: 17 amino acids. Germline CDR1 reads SGHKS; CDR2 reads YYEKEE (reference sequence). CDR3 sequence reads: CASSLEQGPAARFEQYF. The CDR3 DNA follows: TGTGCCAGCAGCTTGGAACAGGGCCCAGCTGCCCGCTTCGAGCAGTACTTC.

The chain is built from TRBV30 and TRBJ2-7; D is perhaps TRBD1 (5 bases). Germline V lookup: CDR1 GTSNPN, CDR2 SVGIG (reference sequence). The CDR3 is 13 residues long. V was trimmed by 2 bases and J by 5 bases, leaving 13 bases between them. The CDR3 loop reads CAWSSGLENEQYF. Written as DNA, the CDR3 is TGTGCCTGGAGTTCAGGGTTAGAGAACGAGCAGTACTTC. Drawing the rest from reference TRBV30 and TRBJ2-7, the complete variable domain is SQTIHQWPATLVQPVGSPLSLECTVEGTSNPNLYWYRQAAGRGLQLLFYSVGIGQISSEVPQNLSASRPQDRQFILSSKKLLLSDSGFYLCAWSSGLENEQYFGPGTRLTVT.

V and J are TRBV5-6 and TRBJ2-5; 12 bases are shared with TRBD2. The trim removed 4 bases at V and 4 bases at J, leaving 5 bases unmatched. CDR1 SGHDT and CDR2 YYEEEE come from the germline V gene. The CDR3 extends over 15 amino acids. The CDR3 bases are TGTGCCAGCAGCCTGGGACTAGCGGGCGGAGAGACCCAGTACTTC. Translation gives CASSLGLAGGETQYF.

In its sample, this clone was seen once. The chain has TRBV7-2 and TRBJ1-2; TRBD1 agrees at 8 bases. With 1 base clipped from V and 4 bases from J, the junction kept 8 bases outside the gene matches. Germline V gene lookup returns CDR1 SGHTA and CDR2 FQGNSA. This CDR3 is 16 amino acids long. CDR3: CASSLESTGQVYGYTF. CDR3 bases: TGTGCCAGCAGCTTAGAGTCGACGGGACAGGTCTATGGCTACACCTTC.

J is TRBJ1-2 and V is TRBV18, with D maybe TRBD1 (6 bases). CDR1 is KGHSH and CDR2 is LQKENI in the germline V gene. Trimming pared 2 bases from V and 2 bases from J, leaving 12 bases between. The CDR3 has 15 residues. The CDR3 region has the DNA TGTGCCAGCTCACCAGCGGGACAAGCGAACTATGGCTACACCTTC. Translating gives CASSPAGQANYGYTF.

This chain joins TRBV14 and TRBJ1-6; the match to TRBD1 covers 9 bases. Germline V gene sequence: CDR1 SGHDN, CDR2 FVKESK. The V gene end was trimmed by 4 bases and the J gene end by 9 bases; junction bases not matched to a gene: 10. CDR3 length: 16 residues. The CDR3 region has the DNA TGTGCCAGCAGCCGTCTACAGGGGGCGAACGGTTCACCCCTCCACTTT. Encoded protein: CASSRLQGANGSPLHF.

The CDR3 here is CGVQGGPDLGAQYF. The CDR3 DNA follows: TGTGGGGTCCAGGGAGGGCCCGATCTAGGGGCCCAGTACTTC. The chain carries TRBV6-5 and TRBJ2-5; 7 nucleotides match TRBD2. Germline CDR1 reads MNHEY; CDR2 reads SVGAGI. The CDR3 sequence is 14 residues long.

The chain recombines TRBV5-8 with TRBJ1-2, with a weak D call TRBD1 (5 bases). Germline V lookup: CDR1 SGHTS, CDR2 YDEGEE. The CDR3 totals 12 residues. V was clipped by 4 bases and J by 8 bases, with 12 bases between them. The DNA for the CDR3 is TGTGCCAGCAGCGCAGGGTCGAGGGGCTACACCTTC. The encoded protein is CASSAGSRGYTF.

This clone was seen a single time. The rearrangement joins TRBV10-3 to TRBJ2-7, with unresolved D. Germline V gene data show CDR1 as ENHRY and CDR2 as SYGVKD. The CDR3 consists of 14 residues. V gave up 1 base and J gave up 4 bases, with 11 bases separating them. DNA for the CDR3: TGTGCCATCAGTGAGTACACAGAGGAGTACGAGCAGTACTTC. It specifies CAISEYTEEYEQYF.

The V gene is TRBV5-1, the J gene TRBJ1-2; TRBD1 agrees at 8 bases. Germline assignment: CDR1 SGHRS and CDR2 YFSETQ. The CDR3 runs to 16 residues. The junction had 13 bases not matched to a gene; V was cut back by 4 bases and J by 5 bases. This chain's CDR3 is CASSRLAGGAGYGYTF. The CDR3 DNA reads TGCGCCAGCAGCCGTCTAGCAGGGGGCGCGGGTTATGGCTACACCTTC.

The rearrangement links TRBV9 to TRBJ1-1; D unclear. The ends were cut back, 3 bases at V and 5 bases at J, with 14 bases in the middle. The germline V gene encodes CDR1 SGDLS and CDR2 YYNGEE. CDR3 length: 14 residues. The CDR3 reads CASSDPGQTTEAFF. The CDR3 bases are TGTGCCAGCAGCGACCCCGGCCAGACAACTGAAGCTTTCTTT. The whole variable domain, filled in from reference TRBV9 and TRBJ1-1, reads DSGVTQTPKHLITATGQRVTLRCSPRSGDLSVYWYQQSLDQGLQFLIQYYNGEERAKGNILERFSAQQFPDLHSELNLSSLELGDSALYFCASSDPGQTTEAFFGQGTRLTVV.

The DNA for the CDR3 is TGTGCCAGCAGACAGGGACGAGACTACTATGGCTACACCTTC. This translates into CASRQGRDYYGYTF. The chain recombines TRBV6-5 with TRBJ1-2; a weak D match, TRBD1 (6 bases). V gave up 6 bases and J gave up 3 bases, with 14 bases separating them. The germline V gene has CDR1 MNHEY and CDR2 SVGAGI. The CDR3 sequence is 14 residues long.

The rearrangement joins TRBV9 to TRBJ2-3; no reliable D call. The V gene's germline CDR1 is SGDLS and CDR2 YYNGEE. The V gene lost 0 bases and the J gene lost 1 base, with 9 bases spanning the gap. The CDR3 runs 15 residues. The CDR3 DNA is TGTGCCAGCAGCGTAGGGGCTAGTGGCACAGATACGCAGTATTTT. Amino acids: CASSVGASGTDTQYF.

In the case of this clone: The sample carries other DNA sequences with the same CDR3. V and J are TRBV11-2 and TRBJ1-2; D remains unclear. Trimming took off 0 bases at V and 4 bases at J, with 3 bases between the two ends. The CDR3 has 12 amino acids. CDR1 and CDR2 from the germline V gene are SGHAT and FQNNGV. The CDR3 region has the DNA TGTGCCAGCAGCTTAGACAGCTATGGCTACACCTTC. This gives the protein CASSLDSYGYTF. Based on the CDR3 plus reference TRBV11-2 and TRBJ1-2, the full variable domain is EAGVAQSPRYKIIEKRQSVAFWCNPISGHATLYWYQQILGQGPKLLIQFQNNGVVDDSQLPKDRFSAERLKGVDSTLKIQPAKLEDSAVYLCASSLDSYGYTFGSGTRLTVV.

The rearrangement joins TRBV2 to TRBJ1-3, with 7 positions matching TRBD1. The CDR3 is 12 residues long. V lost 7 bases, J lost 8 bases, and 5 bases stayed unmatched. Germline V gene sequence: CDR1 SNHLY, CDR2 FYNNEI. CDR3 coding DNA: TGTGCCAGCAAGGGGGCCGTGGACACCATATATTTT. Translating it yields CASKGAVDTIYF.

This chain uses TRBV9 with TRBJ2-6; weak D call: TRBD2 (5 bases). This CDR3 is built from 16 residues. With 4 bases removed from V and 4 bases from J, the gap between germline ends came to 15 bases. Germline CDR1 reads SGDLS; CDR2 reads YYNGEE. CDR3: CASSPSLGRGANVLTF. The CDR3 nucleotides are TGTGCCAGCAGCCCTAGTCTGGGGAGAGGGGCCAACGTCCTGACTTTC. The full variable domain, its missing parts supplied by reference TRBV9 and TRBJ2-6, is DSGVTQTPKHLITATGQRVTLRCSPRSGDLSVYWYQQSLDQGLQFLIQYYNGEERAKGNILERFSAQQFPDLHSELNLSSLELGDSALYFCASSPSLGRGANVLTFGAGSRLTVL.

This sequence joins TRBV2 and TRBJ1-2; 10 bases are shared with TRBD1. This CDR3 has 15 residues. J gave up 2 bases and V 7 bases, and 7 bases lay outside the gene matches. Germline loops: CDR1 SNHLY, CDR2 FYNNEI. The CDR3 DNA follows: TGTGCCAGCACCCGGGGGACAGGGGCCAACTATGGCTACACCTTC. Its protein is CASTRGTGANYGYTF.

The chain links TRBV27 to TRBJ2-1, with 13 bases identical to TRBD2. Unmatched junction bases numbered 3, after V lost 2 bases and J lost 8 bases. The CDR3 sequence is 15 residues long. Germline-derived CDR1 and CDR2 are MNHEY and SMNVEV (reference sequence). CDR3 sequence reads: CASSLGTSGTYEQFF. The CDR3 DNA is TGTGCCAGCAGTTTAGGGACTAGCGGGACGTATGAGCAGTTCTTC.

The rearrangement uses TRBV18 and TRBJ1-1, with 10 nucleotides matching TRBD1. V gave up 3 bases and J gave up 2 bases; unmatched junction bases: 6. This CDR3 contains 16 residues. CDR1 is KGHSH and CDR2 is LQKENI in the germline V gene. The CDR3 sequence is CASSPSGQGQNTEAFF. The CDR3 DNA sequence: TGTGCCAGCTCACCTTCGGGACAGGGGCAAAACACTGAAGCTTTCTTT. The full variable domain, with the rest looked up from reference TRBV18 and TRBJ1-1, is NAGVMQNPRHLVRRRGQEARLRCSPMKGHSHVYWYRQLPEEGLKFMVYLQKENIIDESGMPKERFSAEFPKEGPSILRIQQVVRGDSAAYFCASSPSGQGQNTEAFFGQGTRLTVV.

J is TRBJ1-1 and V is TRBV30; D is possibly TRBD1 (5 bases). The length of the CDR3 is 12 residues. Trimming pared 1 base from V and 7 bases from J, leaving 10 bases between. Looked up from germline, CDR1 is GTSNPN and CDR2 is SVGIG (reference sequence). In DNA form, the CDR3 reads TGTGCCTGGAGTGGGGGAAGGGGTGAAGCTTTCTTT. Its protein product is CAWSGGRGEAFF.

Details on this clone: This same CDR3 is encoded by further DNA sequences in the sample. The gene calls are TRBV4-1 and TRBJ2-4; 8 bases map to TRBD1. The CDR3 spans 19 residues. Per the germline V gene, CDR1 is MGHRA and CDR2 is YSYEKL. CDR3 region: CASSQLTGDSLLAKNIQYF. The CDR3 nucleotides are TGCGCTAGCTCCCAACTGACAGGGGATAGCTTACTAGCCAAAAACATTCAGTACTTC.

This chain joins TRBV6-5 and TRBJ2-5, with TRBD2 matching over 13 bases. The CDR3 contains 15 residues. The junction had 4 bases not matched to a gene; V was cut back by 5 bases and J by 4 bases. Germline CDR1 is MNHEY and CDR2 is SVGAGI. The chain's CDR3 is CASSLLAGGPETQYF. CDR3 in DNA: TGTGCCAGCAGTCTACTAGCGGGGGGGCCAGAGACCCAGTACTTC.

This chain connects TRBV27 to TRBJ2-2; D remains ambiguous. Trimming removed 6 bases from V and 5 bases from J, with 16 bases in between. CDR1 is MNHEY and CDR2 is SMNVEV in the germline V gene (reference sequence). The CDR3 spans 15 residues. The CDR3 spells CASRPDRSTTGELFF. The CDR3 DNA sequence: TGTGCCAGCAGACCGGACCGATCGACGACCGGGGAGCTGTTTTTT.

The V gene is TRBV19, the J gene TRBJ1-5; D unresolved. Germline loops: CDR1 LNHDA, CDR2 SQIVND (reference sequence). V lost 1 base, J lost 4 bases, and 5 bases lay in between. This CDR3 region has 13 residues. The CDR3 region is CASSIAPNQPQHF. In nucleotides, the CDR3 is TGTGCCAGTAGTATAGCACCAAATCAGCCCCAGCATTTT.

This sequence joins TRBV4-2 and TRBJ1-2; TRBD1 is a possible D gene (6 bases). V was pared by 0 bases and J by 3 bases, with 14 bases between. The CDR3 consists of 16 residues. Per the germline V gene, CDR1 is LGHNA and CDR2 is YNFKEQ. CDR3 in DNA: TGTGCCAGCAGCCAAGATGCGCGACAGGTGTACTATGGCTACACCTTC. Protein sequence: CASSQDARQVYYGYTF.

The chain employs TRBV28 and TRBJ1-1; a possible D gene is TRBD1 (5 bases). The CDR3 has 15 residues. Germline assignment: CDR1 MDHEN and CDR2 SYDVKM. V was shortened by 5 bases and J by 7 bases, with 20 bases between the two germline ends. This CDR3 reads CASSHNSPRGGEAFF. The CDR3 DNA is TGTGCCAGCAGTCACAACTCACCCCGGGGGGGTGAAGCTTTCTTT.